This T cell receptor beta chain came from a study of cytomegalovirus exposure and HLA in healthy donors. With 5 bases clipped from V and 9 bases from J, the junction kept 10 bases outside the gene matches. The germline CDR1 and CDR2 sequences are MDHEN and SYDVKM. The CDR3 is 14 amino acids. PCR primers comprised 60 Vbeta and 13 Jbeta primers. Data came from immunoSEQ multiplex PCR; TCRdb stores just in-frame clones and leaves some out. The table shows about 98,000 clones, with around 67% occurring only once. The sequencing input was PBMCs. The chain carries TRBV28 and TRBJ2-5; 9 nucleotides agree with TRBD1. This TCR derives from a man in his fifties or sixties in good health and CMV-seronegative. The chain's CDR3 is CASSPGTGIGAQYF. The CDR3 DNA sequence: TGTGCCAGCAGTCCCGGGACAGGGATAGGGGCCCAGTACTTC. Combining the CDR3 with reference TRBV28 and TRBJ2-5 gives the whole variable domain DVKVTQSSRYLVKRTGEKVFLECVQDMDHENMFWYRQDPGLGLRLIYFSYDVKMKEKGDIPEGYSVSREKKERFSLILESASTNQTSMYLCASSPGTGIGAQYFGPGTRLLVL.